Detailed here is one T cell receptor beta chain. The CDR3 sequence is 14 residues long. V dropped 3 bases and J dropped 7 bases, with 13 bases sitting between them. The germline V gene encodes CDR1 KGHSH and CDR2 LQKENI. This sample was taken from a study of cytomegalovirus exposure and HLA in healthy donors. With 60 Vbeta and 13 Jbeta primers, the PCR was carried out. TCRdb's copy holds only in-frame clones and misses some; the assay was immunoSEQ multiplex PCR. Found here are tens of thousands of clones; the top ten clones hold approximately 1.1%. This TCR was sampled from a woman aged 25 to 39 in good health and CMV-seronegative. This rearrangement joins TRBV18 to TRBJ2-1; D perhaps matches TRBD1 (5 bases). The specimen was PBMCs. This chain's CDR3 is CASSPRAGRNEQFF. The CDR3, as DNA: TGTGCCAGCTCACCTAGGGCAGGGCGGAATGAGCAGTTCTTC. The whole variable domain, remainder taken from reference TRBV18 and TRBJ2-1, is NAGVMQNPRHLVRRRGQEARLRCSPMKGHSHVYWYRQLPEEGLKFMVYLQKENIIDESGMPKERFSAEFPKEGPSILRIQQVVRGDSAAYFCASSPRAGRNEQFFGPGTRLTVL.